Below are 16 T cell receptor beta chains sequenced from a single sample in a study of PD-1 blockade in classical Hodgkin lymphoma. TCRdb's table, derived via immunoSEQ multiplex PCR, lists solely in-frame clones and lacks some. Of tens of thousands of clones in the sample, around 90% were seen once. After autologous stem cell transplantation all patients relapsed, and prior brentuximab vedotin exposure differed between cohorts. The specimen comprised peripheral blood mononuclear cells (PBMCs), sampled before the second cycle of nivolumab. Receptors originate from a human donor with classical Hodgkin lymphoma.

V usage is TRBV27 and J usage is TRBJ1-2; perhaps TRBD1 as D (5 bases). CDR1 is MNHEY and CDR2 is SMNVEV in the germline V gene (reference sequence). V lost 6 bases and J lost 2, with 19 bases in between. This CDR3 has 16 amino acids. In DNA, the CDR3 is TGTGCCAGCAGACCTCCTCCGGGACGGACGAACTATGGCTACACCTTC. Encoded protein: CASRPPPGRTNYGYTF.

The chain combines TRBV12-5 with TRBJ1-6; 7 positions match TRBD1. Germline V gives CDR1 LGHNT, CDR2 FRNRAP. This CDR3 has 16 amino acids. The junction had 10 bases not matched to a gene; V was cut back by 1 base and J by 10 bases. The CDR3 sequence: CASGLDRGSMASPLHF. CDR3 DNA sequence: TGTGCTAGTGGTTTGGACAGGGGTTCTATGGCCTCACCCCTCCACTTT.

This clone appeared once. The chain has TRBV6-1 and TRBJ2-5; a weak D match, TRBD1 (5 bases). CDR1 MNHNS and CDR2 SASEGT come from the germline V gene. The CDR3 extends over 14 amino acids. The ends were cut back, 8 bases at V and 4 bases at J, with 17 bases in the middle. The CDR3 DNA is TGTGCCAGCGACAAGCCGGCAGGGCGAGAGACCCAGTACTTC. This translates into CASDKPAGRETQYF.

This clone appeared a few times. CDR3 in DNA: TGTGCCAGCAGTTACGGGACAGGGGGCATGAACACTGAAGCTTTCTTT. It encodes CASSYGTGGMNTEAFF. The chain uses TRBV6-6 and TRBJ1-1; 12 bases are a match to TRBD1. The CDR3 is 16 residues long. Trimming cost V 2 bases and J 0 bases; bases outside gene matches: 1. CDR1 MNHNY and CDR2 SVGAGI come from the germline V gene (reference sequence).

V is TRBV28 and J is TRBJ2-5; D gene uncertain. Between the trimmed V and J ends, which lost 6 bases and 1 base, there was a span of 9 bases. CDR1 MDHEN and CDR2 SYDVKM come from the germline V gene. This CDR3 is built from 13 residues. The CDR3 DNA is TGTGCCAGCAGCTCCACAGCCCAAGAGACCCAGTACTTC. This codes for CASSSTAQETQYF.

V usage is TRBV14 and J usage is TRBJ2-3, with D possibly being TRBD1 or TRBD2 (5 bases each). Between the trimmed V and J ends, which lost 2 bases and 2 bases, there was a span of 14 bases. CDR1 SGHDN and CDR2 FVKESK come from the germline V gene. The length of the CDR3 is 16 residues. The CDR3 DNA follows: TGTGCCAGCAGCCAACACCCCTCGGGGCTCACAGATACGCAGTATTTT. Translating it yields CASSQHPSGLTDTQYF.

This rearrangement joins TRBV5-5 to TRBJ1-5, with TRBD1 matching 11 bases. There are 16 residues in the CDR3. Germline-derived CDR1 and CDR2 are SGHKS and YYEKEE (reference sequence). Losses at the gene ends were 4 bases for V and 6 bases for J; bases not matched to a gene: 9. As DNA, the CDR3 is TGTGCCAGCAGCCTAGTGGACAGGGGGCTTAGTCAGCCCCAGCATTTT. The encoded protein is CASSLVDRGLSQPQHF.

The J gene is TRBJ2-5, the V gene TRBV5-1; tentative D call: TRBD1 (6 bases). Looked up from germline, CDR1 is SGHRS and CDR2 is YFSETQ. The CDR3 is 14 residues long. V was pared by 0 bases and J by 3 bases, with 9 bases between. This CDR3 reads CASSLGDIKETQYF. The CDR3 DNA follows: TGCGCCAGCAGCTTGGGGGACATAAAAGAGACCCAGTACTTC. The full variable domain, its missing parts supplied by reference TRBV5-1 and TRBJ2-5, is KAGVTQTPRYLIKTRGQQVTLSCSPISGHRSVSWYQQTPGQGLQFLFEYFSETQRNKGNFPGRFSGRQFSNSRSEMNVSTLELGDSALYLCASSLGDIKETQYFGPGTRLLVL.

The chain recombines TRBV28 with TRBJ1-5; D gene uncertain. The germline gives CDR1 MDHEN, CDR2 SYDVKM. V was pared by 5 bases and J by 7 bases, with 9 bases between. This CDR3 comprises 12 residues. CDR3 DNA: TGTGCCAGCAGTCCTCTGACGCAGCCCCAGCATTTT. As protein: CASSPLTQPQHF.

The rearrangement links TRBV6-5 to TRBJ1-5; D is undetermined. CDR3 length equals 15 residues. The germline gives CDR1 MNHEY, CDR2 SVGAGI. V lost 10 bases and J lost 4, with 20 bases in between. CDR3 bases: TGTGCCACCCGTAAAGGGCGTTTGGGGAATCAGCCCCAGCATTTT. This sequence encodes CATRKGRLGNQPQHF.

This chain links TRBV11-3 with TRBJ1-6, with 7 bases aligning to TRBD1. The CDR3 covers 16 residues. J gave up 7 bases and V 2 bases, and 8 bases lay outside the gene matches. Per the germline V gene, CDR1 is SGHNT and CDR2 is YENEEA. The CDR3 protein is CASSLRTGQKNSPLHF. CDR3 nucleotides: TGTGCCAGCAGCTTAAGAACGGGACAGAAGAATTCACCCCTCCACTTT.

This chain uses TRBV11-2 with TRBJ2-1; D is unresolved. This CDR3 is built from 15 residues. Trimming removed 3 bases at V and 5 bases at J, with 14 bases between. CDR1 SGHAT and CDR2 FQNNGV come from the germline V gene. The CDR3: CASSFHPTANNEQFF. The CDR3 DNA follows: TGTGCCAGCAGCTTCCACCCCACAGCTAACAATGAGCAGTTCTTC. The full variable domain, rest sourced from reference TRBV11-2 and TRBJ2-1, is EAGVAQSPRYKIIEKRQSVAFWCNPISGHATLYWYQQILGQGPKLLIQFQNNGVVDDSQLPKDRFSAERLKGVDSTLKIQPAKLEDSAVYLCASSFHPTANNEQFFGPGTRLTVL.

This chain connects TRBV5-1 to TRBJ2-7; TRBD1 matches 10 bases. V shed 4 bases, J shed 0 bases, and the junction held 4 bases outside the gene matches. The CDR3 is made up of 15 amino acids. The germline gives CDR1 SGHRS, CDR2 YFSETQ. The CDR3 is CASSVTGGFSYEQYF. The DNA of the CDR3 is TGCGCCAGCAGCGTGACAGGGGGCTTCTCCTACGAGCAGTACTTC.

The genes are TRBV7-3 and TRBJ2-5; TRBD2 agrees at 9 bases. CDR3 length: 16 amino acids. Trimming at V came to 0 bases and at J to 5 bases, leaving 7 bases not matched to a gene. From germline, CDR1 is SGHTA and CDR2 FQGTGA. This chain's CDR3 is CASSLTGGTSSETQYF. Written as DNA, the CDR3 is TGTGCCAGCAGCTTAACCGGTGGGACTAGCTCGGAGACCCAGTACTTC.

In its sample, this clone was seen a few times. The chain uses TRBV7-9 and TRBJ1-2; D uncertain. Germline-derived CDR1 and CDR2 are SEHNR and FQNEAQ (reference sequence). The CDR3 is 12 residues long. The ends were cut back, 0 bases at V and 8 bases at J, with 7 bases in the middle. In DNA, the CDR3 is TGTGCCAGCAGCTTAGCGGAGGGAGGCTACACCTTC. It codes for CASSLAEGGYTF.

This chain joins TRBV4-1 and TRBJ2-7; possibly TRBD1 or TRBD2 for D (5 bases each). Per the germline V gene, CDR1 is MGHRA and CDR2 is YSYEKL. Trimming left V 4 bases short and J 0 bases short, with 16 bases between. The CDR3 length is 16 residues. CDR3 sequence: CASSPQPGTGSYEQYF. As DNA, the CDR3 is TGCGCCAGCAGCCCCCAACCCGGGACCGGCTCCTACGAGCAGTACTTC.